The present T cell receptor beta chain was sequenced within a study of CD8 T cells in Susac syndrome. Trimming shortened V by 1 base and J by 5 bases, and 5 bases separated the two germline ends. This CDR3 is built from 12 residues. CDR1 is KGHSY, CDR2 FQNENV, per germline. RNA, at about 0.45 to 1 ug, was reverse transcribed with random hexamers. Via MiXCR, TCRdb re-called the immunoSEQ multiplex PCR reads, giving one row per CDR3 protein. This table holds approximately 270,000 distinct CDR3 sequences, just under 95% found once. This chain uses TRBV16 with TRBJ2-5; unclear D gene. This clonotype originated in a human donor with multiple sclerosis. Sequencing used CD4+ T cells from PBMCs. The CDR3 region has the DNA TGTGCCAGCAGCCAATTAAGGGAGACCCAGTACTTC. It codes for CASSQLRETQYF.